The 24 T cell receptor beta chains below come from one sample, sequenced in a study of shared clonotypes between healthy human individuals. Sequenced by immunoSEQ multiplex PCR; TCRdb stores in-frame clones only, minus some. The table includes about 1 million clones, 75% detected once. Sequences were obtained from memory CD4+ T cells sorted from blood. Noted subset: CD45RA-negative fraction. All receptors derive from a man between 18 and 29 years old in good health.

This chain links TRBV4-1 with TRBJ2-7; D call uncertain. CDR3 length: 13 amino acids. Germline-derived CDR1 and CDR2 are MGHRA and YSYEKL. V dropped 2 bases and J dropped 3 bases, with 8 bases sitting between them. DNA of the CDR3: TGCGCCAGCAGCCAATCAACGGTCTACGAGCAGTACTTC. Translating it yields CASSQSTVYEQYF.

The chain recombines TRBV7-8 with TRBJ1-6, with D perhaps TRBD1 (6 bases). Trimming took off 4 bases at V and 0 bases at J, with 7 bases between the two ends. Per the germline V gene, CDR1 is SGHVS and CDR2 is FQNEAQ. This CDR3 spans 15 amino acids. This chain's CDR3 is CASSSDSSYNSPLHF. Written as DNA, the CDR3 is TGTGCCAGCAGCTCGGACAGCTCCTATAATTCACCCCTCCACTTT.

This clone has a single count. This chain connects TRBV9 to TRBJ2-3, with 7 bases that match TRBD2. Trimming cost V 4 bases and J 2 bases; bases outside gene matches: 13. CDR1 and CDR2 (germline): SGDLS, YYNGEE. The CDR3 has 17 amino acids. Written as DNA, the CDR3 is TGTGCCAGCAGCTCACCTTTGAGCGGGGCCTACACAGATACGCAGTATTTT. It yields the protein CASSSPLSGAYTDTQYF.

A few counts support this clone. This sequence joins TRBV21-1 and TRBJ1-1; the table's D call, TRBD1, was not checked against the DNA. TRBV21-1 is described as a pseudogene. CDR3 size: 14 residues. The CDR3 bases are TGTGCCAGCAGCCGACCGACAGTCCATACTGAAGCTTTCTTT. As protein: CASSRPTVHTEAFF.

This chain uses TRBV6-4 with TRBJ2-1; the match to TRBD2 covers 7 bases. This CDR3 contains 20 residues. V lost 1 base, J lost 2 bases, and 17 bases stayed unmatched. Looked up from germline, CDR1 is MRHNA and CDR2 is SNTAGT. The CDR3 here is CASSDLNHMRLADPYNEQFF. Here the CDR3 DNA reads TGTGCCAGCAGTGACTTGAATCACATGCGGCTAGCGGACCCCTACAATGAGCAGTTCTTC.

The chain couples TRBV5-1 to TRBJ2-1; D unclear. CDR3 size: 13 residues. Trimming removed 0 bases from V and 6 bases from J, with 7 bases in between. From germline, CDR1 is SGHRS and CDR2 YFSETQ. The CDR3 loop is CASSLDTVNEQFF. For the CDR3, the DNA is TGCGCCAGCAGCTTGGATACCGTCAATGAGCAGTTCTTC.

The chain joins TRBV5-1 to TRBJ1-1; TRBD1 agrees at 11 bases. Germline loops: CDR1 SGHRS, CDR2 YFSETQ. V trimming: 4 bases; J trimming: 1 base; junction bases outside the gene matches: 6. CDR3 size: 16 residues. The CDR3 here is CASSVGTGGANTEAFF. In DNA form, the CDR3 reads TGCGCCAGCAGCGTGGGGACAGGGGGAGCGAACACTGAAGCTTTCTTT.

This rearrangement joins TRBV19 to TRBJ2-5, with TRBD2 matching 7 bases. Germline assignment: CDR1 LNHDA and CDR2 SQIVND (reference sequence). CDR3 length equals 13 residues. The junction had 3 bases not matched to a gene; V was cut back by 3 bases and J by 5 bases. CDR3 residues: CASSIGGGETQYF. The CDR3 DNA sequence: TGTGCCAGTAGTATCGGGGGAGGGGAGACCCAGTACTTC. The whole variable domain, filled in from reference TRBV19 and TRBJ2-5, reads DGGITQSPKYLFRKEGQNVTLSCEQNLNHDAMYWYRQDPGQGLRLIYYSQIVNDFQKGDIAEGYSVSREKKESFPLTVTSAQKNPTAFYLCASSIGGGETQYFGPGTRLLVL.

The genes are TRBV5-5 and TRBJ2-7; TRBD1 aligns across 8 bases. There are 14 residues in the CDR3. V dropped 0 bases and J dropped 6; count of bases not matched to a gene: 5. Looked up from germline, CDR1 is SGHKS and CDR2 is YYEKEE (reference sequence). Here the CDR3 DNA reads TGTGCCAGCAGCTTGGTCTCACAGGGGGTCGAGCAGTACTTC. Amino acids: CASSLVSQGVEQYF.

This clone was picked up many times. The J gene is TRBJ2-1, the V gene TRBV7-2; D may be TRBD2 (6 bases). The V gene's germline CDR1 is SGHTA and CDR2 FQGNSA. Trimming shortened V by 5 bases and J by 7 bases, and 21 bases separated the two germline ends. The CDR3 sequence is 16 residues long. CDR3 bases: TGTGCCAGCAGCCTTAAGCGGGCTGTGATAGGGAATGAGCAGTTCTTC. This codes for CASSLKRAVIGNEQFF. Combining the CDR3 with reference TRBV7-2 and TRBJ2-1 gives the whole variable domain GAGVSQSPSNKVTEKGKDVELRCDPISGHTALYWYRQSLGQGLEFLIYFQGNSAPDKSGLPSDRFSAERTGGSVSTLTIQRTQQEDSAVYLCASSLKRAVIGNEQFFGPGTRLTVL.

In regard to this clone: The sample has other DNA sequences that encode this CDR3 too. This sequence joins TRBV6-1 and TRBJ2-7; 7 bases map to TRBD1. The CDR3 contains 14 residues. Per germline, CDR1 MNHNS and CDR2 SASEGT. V lost 1 base and J lost 4; bases outside the gene matches: 4. CDR3 sequence (DNA): TGTGCCAGCAGTGAAGGACAGGGAAGTTACGAGCAGTACTTC. As protein: CASSEGQGSYEQYF.

The rearrangement uses TRBV30 and TRBJ1-6; D is unresolved. Trimming took off 0 bases at V and 9 bases at J, with 12 bases between the two ends. In germline, CDR1 is GTSNPN, CDR2 SVGIG (reference sequence). There are 14 residues in the CDR3. CDR3 DNA sequence: TGTGCCTGGAGTGTTTTTGGGTGGGGTTCACCCCTCCACTTT. It translates to CAWSVFGWGSPLHF.

The sample holds a few counts of this clone. The genes are TRBV19 and TRBJ1-1, with 7 bases that match TRBD1. Germline lookup yields CDR1 LNHDA and CDR2 SQIVND (reference sequence). The CDR3 covers 14 residues. V lost 6 bases to trimming and J lost 2 bases; unmatched junction nucleotides: 6. The CDR3 is CASRIGQVNTEAFF. Written as DNA, the CDR3 is TGTGCCAGTAGAATCGGACAGGTCAACACTGAAGCTTTCTTT.

This chain connects TRBV7-9 to TRBJ2-7; D is undetermined. Germline V gene lookup returns CDR1 SEHNR and CDR2 FQNEAQ (reference sequence). The CDR3 consists of 12 residues. The V gene lost 5 bases and the J gene lost 2 bases, with 7 bases spanning the gap. This chain's CDR3 is CASSDIAYEQYF. CDR3 bases: TGTGCCAGCAGCGACATTGCCTACGAGCAGTACTTC.

The rearrangement uses TRBV6-4 and TRBJ1-1, with 8 bases that match TRBD1. The CDR3 has 13 residues. Germline assignment: CDR1 MRHNA and CDR2 SNTAGT. The V gene end was trimmed by 8 bases and the J gene end by 6 bases; junction bases not matched to a gene: 8. For the CDR3, the DNA is TGTGCCAGCTCGACAGGGGTGGGCGCTGAAGCTTTCTTT. Its translation is CASSTGVGAEAFF.

This clone came up once. The chain carries TRBV10-1 and TRBJ2-2, with no clear D. The CDR3 has 12 residues. Germline lookup yields CDR1 WNHNN and CDR2 SYGVQD (reference sequence). V dropped 8 bases and J dropped 7 bases, with 11 bases sitting between them. CDR3 sequence: CASRSSYGELFF. CDR3 nucleotides: TGCGCCAGCCGTAGCTCCTACGGGGAGCTGTTTTTT.

This sequence joins TRBV4-1 and TRBJ1-5, with D uncertain. The CDR3 covers 15 residues. The ends were cut back, 0 bases at V and 1 base at J, with 7 bases in the middle. Germline V CDR1 and CDR2: MGHRA, YSYEKL. CDR3 protein: CASSQESRSNQPQHF. Written as DNA, the CDR3 is TGCGCCAGCAGCCAAGAGTCCAGGAGCAATCAGCCCCAGCATTTT.

This chain uses TRBV4-1 with TRBJ1-6, with TRBD1 as a possible D gene (6 bases). CDR1 and CDR2 (germline): MGHRA, YSYEKL. The CDR3 consists of 17 residues. V was clipped by 0 bases and J by 3 bases, with 12 bases between them. CDR3 coding DNA: TGCGCCAGCAGCCAAGAATCCCAGGGGTACTATAATTCACCCCTCCACTTT. Protein product: CASSQESQGYYNSPLHF.

This clone was counted only a few times. V and J are TRBV29-1 and TRBJ1-1, with TRBD1 matching over 9 bases. Losses at the gene ends were 3 bases for V and 1 base for J; bases not matched to a gene: 6. Germline lookup yields CDR1 SQVTM and CDR2 ANQGSEA. This CDR3 spans 15 amino acids. The CDR3 region is CSVDPGTGPNTEAFF. For the CDR3, the DNA is TGCAGCGTTGACCCTGGGACAGGGCCGAACACTGAAGCTTTCTTT.

The chain has TRBV2 and TRBJ2-2, with D tentatively TRBD2 (6 bases). The germline V gene has CDR1 SNHLY and CDR2 FYNNEI. CDR3 length: 15 amino acids. V shed 11 bases and J shed 5 bases, with 21 bases lying between them. The CDR3 bases are TGTGCCTCGTCCCCTGGGGGGAGAAGAACCGGGGAGCTGTTTTTT. It codes for CASSPGGRRTGELFF.

Remarks on this clone: One end of the junction varies from germline; a read error may be responsible. The chain joins TRBV7-7 to TRBJ2-5, with D maybe TRBD2 (7 bases). Germline CDR1 is SSHAT and CDR2 is FNYEAQ (reference sequence). This CDR3 is built from 16 residues. The CDR3 is CASSPLTSGGKETQYF. DNA for the CDR3: TGTGCTAGCAGCCCCCTGACGTCGGGGGGCAAAGAGACCCAGTACTTC.

This clone was seen once. This sequence joins TRBV11-2 and TRBJ2-2, with no clear D. Germline V gene data show CDR1 as SGHAT and CDR2 as FQNNGV. The V end lost 4 bases, the J end lost 1 base, and 7 bases lay between the germline ends. The CDR3 is 14 residues long. The CDR3 DNA follows: TGTGCCAGCAGCTGGGCGCAGAACACCGGGGAGCTGTTTTTT. This codes for CASSWAQNTGELFF.

The chain uses TRBV5-1 and TRBJ1-2, with D unresolved. CDR1 and CDR2 from the germline V gene are SGHRS and YFSETQ. Trimming removed 0 bases at V and 3 bases at J, with 12 bases between. The CDR3 runs 15 residues. CDR3 nucleotide sequence: TGCGCCAGCAGCTTGGATGGGGAATCGCACTATGGCTACACCTTC. This gives the protein CASSLDGESHYGYTF.

CDR3: CASTSLAHSYNEQFF. CDR3 nucleotides: TGTGCCAGCACCTCTCTAGCGCACTCCTACAATGAGCAGTTCTTC. The chain has TRBV11-2 and TRBJ2-1; a possible D gene is TRBD2 (6 bases). Germline CDR1 reads SGHAT; CDR2 reads FQNNGV. Trimming cost V 7 bases and J 0 bases, with 13 bases left between them. The CDR3 is 15 residues long.